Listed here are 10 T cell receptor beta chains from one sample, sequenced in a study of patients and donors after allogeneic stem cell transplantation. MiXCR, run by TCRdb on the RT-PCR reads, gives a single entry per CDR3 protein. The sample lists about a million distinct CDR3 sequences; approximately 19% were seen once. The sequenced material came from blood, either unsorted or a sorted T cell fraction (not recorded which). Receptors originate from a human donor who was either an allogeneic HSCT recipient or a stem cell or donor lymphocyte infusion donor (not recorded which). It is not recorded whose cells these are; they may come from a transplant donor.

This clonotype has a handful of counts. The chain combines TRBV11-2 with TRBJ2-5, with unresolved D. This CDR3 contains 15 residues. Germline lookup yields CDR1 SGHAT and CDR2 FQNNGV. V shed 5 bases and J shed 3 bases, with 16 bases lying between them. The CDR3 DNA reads TGTGCCAGCAGCATTTTACCTAGGCCCAAAGAGACCCAGTACTTC. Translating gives CASSILPRPKETQYF.

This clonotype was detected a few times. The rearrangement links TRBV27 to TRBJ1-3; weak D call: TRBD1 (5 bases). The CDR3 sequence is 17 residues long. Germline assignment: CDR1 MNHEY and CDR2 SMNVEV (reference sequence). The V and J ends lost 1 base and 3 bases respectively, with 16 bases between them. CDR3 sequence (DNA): TGTGCCAGCAGTTTATTCGGGGACCGCTCGGGTGGAAACACCATATATTTT. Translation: CASSLFGDRSGGNTIYF.

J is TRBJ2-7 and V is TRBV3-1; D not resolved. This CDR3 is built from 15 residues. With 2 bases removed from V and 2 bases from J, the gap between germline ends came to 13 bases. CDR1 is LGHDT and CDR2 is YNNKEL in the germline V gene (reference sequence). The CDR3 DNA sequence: TGTGCCAGCAGCCAAAATGTCGTGGGAACCTACGAGCAGTACTTC. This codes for CASSQNVVGTYEQYF.

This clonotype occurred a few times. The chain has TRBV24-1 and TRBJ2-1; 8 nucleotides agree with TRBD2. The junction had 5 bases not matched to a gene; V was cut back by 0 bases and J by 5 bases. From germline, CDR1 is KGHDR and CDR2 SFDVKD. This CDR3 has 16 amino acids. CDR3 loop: CATSDLRGGSNNEQFF. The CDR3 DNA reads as TGTGCCACCAGTGATTTGCGGGGGGGGTCGAACAATGAGCAGTTCTTC.

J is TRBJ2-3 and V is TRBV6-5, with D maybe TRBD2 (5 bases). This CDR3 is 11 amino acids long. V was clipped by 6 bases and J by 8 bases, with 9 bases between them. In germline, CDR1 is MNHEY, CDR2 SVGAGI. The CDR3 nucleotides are TGTGCCAGCAGAGCGGCCGGTACGCAGTATTTT. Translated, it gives CASRAAGTQYF.

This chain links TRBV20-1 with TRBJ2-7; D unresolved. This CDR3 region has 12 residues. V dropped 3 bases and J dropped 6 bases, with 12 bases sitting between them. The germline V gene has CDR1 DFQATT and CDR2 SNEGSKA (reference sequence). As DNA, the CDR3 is TGCAGTGCTAGTCCCTCCCTGTCCGAGCAGTACTTC. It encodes CSASPSLSEQYF.

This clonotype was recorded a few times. The CDR3 region is CASSERTRYNEQFF. In DNA, the CDR3 is TGCGCCAGCAGCGAGAGGACGAGATATAATGAGCAGTTCTTC. V is TRBV5-1 and J is TRBJ2-1; D unresolved. Germline CDR1 reads SGHRS; CDR2 reads YFSETQ. V was clipped by 4 bases and J by 7 bases, with 15 bases between them. The CDR3 contains 14 residues.

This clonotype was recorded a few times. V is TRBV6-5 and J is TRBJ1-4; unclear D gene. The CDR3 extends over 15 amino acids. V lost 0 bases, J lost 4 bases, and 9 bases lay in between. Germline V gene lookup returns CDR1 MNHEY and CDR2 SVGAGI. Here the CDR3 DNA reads TGTGCCAGCAGTTACTCGAGGCAGGTTAATGAAAAACTGTTTTTT. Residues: CASSYSRQVNEKLFF.

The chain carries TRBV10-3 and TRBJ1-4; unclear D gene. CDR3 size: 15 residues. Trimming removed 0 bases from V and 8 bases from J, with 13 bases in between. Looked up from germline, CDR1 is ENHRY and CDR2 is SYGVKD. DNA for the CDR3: TGTGCCATCAGTGAGTCGATTGGCCAGAGGGAAAAACTGTTTTTT. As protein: CAISESIGQREKLFF.

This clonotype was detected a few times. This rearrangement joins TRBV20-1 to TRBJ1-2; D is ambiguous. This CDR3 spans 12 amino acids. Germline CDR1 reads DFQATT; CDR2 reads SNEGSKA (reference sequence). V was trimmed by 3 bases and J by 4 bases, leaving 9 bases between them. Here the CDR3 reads CSASSLTYGYTF. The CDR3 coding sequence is TGCAGTGCTAGTTCTCTGACCTATGGCTACACCTTC.